The 5 T cell receptor beta chains listed next were all sequenced from one sample in a study of T-cell memory formation after mild COVID-19. TCRdb recomputed calls from the 5' RACE reads with MiXCR, one row per CDR3 protein. Altogether some 450,000 distinct CDR3 sequences are present, over 15% being singletons, with the ten largest covering about 8.1%. The material sequenced was PBMCs or a T cell subset sorted from them (not recorded which). The receptors stem from an adult woman who had mild COVID-19 (a few samples of this study predate the infection). Cell type and time point are not known.

This clonotype was detected many times. The gene calls are TRBV7-9 and TRBJ2-1; D gene unclear. Trimming removed 3 bases from V and 0 bases from J, with 9 bases in between. This CDR3 has 15 residues. Looked up from germline, CDR1 is SEHNR and CDR2 is FQNEAQ (reference sequence). The chain's CDR3 is CASSFRPSSYNEQFF. For the CDR3, the DNA is TGTGCCAGCAGCTTCAGGCCGAGCTCCTACAATGAGCAGTTCTTC.

The chain is built from TRBV29-1 and TRBJ2-5; 8 bases fit TRBD1. Losses at the gene ends were 6 bases for V and 7 bases for J; bases not matched to a gene: 10. This CDR3 is built from 13 residues. Germline CDR1 and CDR2: SQVTM and ANQGSEA. For the CDR3, the DNA is TGCAGCGTCATACGGACAGGGAAGGGGACCCAGTACTTC. Translating gives CSVIRTGKGTQYF.

The chain has TRBV6-2 or TRBV6-3 and TRBJ1-1; TRBD1 matches 8 bases. J lost 4 bases, V lost 2 bases, and 12 bases had no gene match. Looked up from germline, CDR1 is MNHEY and CDR2 is SVGEGT. The CDR3 totals 17 residues. As DNA, the CDR3 is TGTGCCAGCAGTTACCGTTTTACCAGGGGGCAGGGCACTGAAGCTTTCTTT. Protein sequence: CASSYRFTRGQGTEAFF.

This clonotype was counted between two and nine times. DNA of the CDR3: TGTGCCAGCAGTTACTCGGCCCCCGGGCTGGTGGACACTGAAGCTTTCTTT. Protein product: CASSYSAPGLVDTEAFF. The chain carries TRBV6-6 and TRBJ1-1; D ambiguous. The germline V gene encodes CDR1 MNHNY and CDR2 SVGAGI (reference sequence). The CDR3 contains 17 residues. V was trimmed by 0 bases and J by 3 bases, leaving 17 bases between them.

The chain carries TRBV7-3 and TRBJ2-3; D not certain. V lost 3 bases and J 6 bases, leaving 13 bases between the germline ends. Germline V lookup: CDR1 SGHTA, CDR2 FQGTGA. CDR3 length: 14 residues. CDR3 sequence: CASSFRASRDTQYF. CDR3 nucleotide sequence: TGTGCCAGCAGCTTCCGGGCCTCGCGGGATACGCAGTATTTT.